The present entry profiles one TCR beta chain with its context. Its specificity is not known. This sample was taken from a study of regulatory T cells in long-lasting Graves disease. Looking at the study overall: Treatment with antithyroid drugs for over 5 years, together with positive TSH receptor antibodies, meant persistent Graves' disease.

According to the study, TCR beta libraries were built with iRepertoire HTBI primers and CDR3-region Arm-PCR. TCRdb independently ran MiXCR on the multiplex PCR reads; one entry per CDR3 protein. In the table there are about 340,000 distinct CDR3 sequences, around a fifth of which are singletons. The germline V and J ends were trimmed by 6 bases and 4 bases, with 13 bases remaining between them. Germline values: CDR1 SGHRS, CDR2 YFSETQ. The length of the CDR3 is 13 residues. Indicated time point: persistent/refractory GD, antithyroid drugs over 5 years with positive TRAb. RNA isolated from PBMCs was used to make the TCR library. Study-level results: Persistent Graves' patients showed a TCR diversity that was lower than that of newly diagnosed ones. Among persistent patients, a larger number of public clonotypes were shared (approximately 3,000) than among newly diagnosed patients (roughly 970). TRBV28, TRBJ1-2 and TRBJ2-5 were favored in persistent disease.

This TCR was recovered from a female donor with Graves disease. This sample comprised peripheral blood mononuclear cells (PBMCs), obtained when the disease was refractory, from a patient treated with antithyroid drugs. V is TRBV5-1 and J is TRBJ1-2; no reliable D call. CDR3 in DNA: TGCGCCAGCACAGTTCAGCCTTCCTATGGCTACACCTTC. Its translation: CASTVQPSYGYTF.